This T cell receptor (beta chain) appears in the sequencing data of a study of cytomegalovirus exposure and HLA in healthy donors. Overall study findings and caveats: Among the most significant clusters, several appeared linked to common viral pathogens in a later analysis.

Donors likely had unrecorded immune exposures despite being nominally healthy when sampled. The germline V gene encodes CDR1 LNHDA and CDR2 SQIVND (reference sequence). The V end lost 1 base, the J end lost 5 bases, and 12 bases lay between the germline ends. The CDR3 loop spans 14 amino acids. On this clone itself: What it binds is not known.

60 Vbeta and 13 Jbeta primers were used in PCR. Measured with immunoSEQ multiplex PCR; TCRdb has only the in-frame clones, and not every one. The listing contains about 140,000 clones. The chain has TRBV19 and TRBJ2-7; D may be TRBD1 (6 bases). The specimen was PBMCs. This clonotype was obtained from a man in his forties in good health and CMV-seronegative. The CDR3 loop is CASSIAPTGNEQYF. The CDR3, as DNA: TGTGCCAGTAGTATAGCTCCCACAGGGAACGAGCAGTACTTC.